One and the same sample provided the 20 T cell receptor beta chains below, sequenced in a study of cytomegalovirus exposure and HLA in healthy donors (dated by TCRdb to about 2017). The library was built by means of the immunoSEQ multiplex PCR assay. For the multiplex PCR, a mixture combining 60 forward primers for TCR Vbeta segments and 13 reverse primers for TCR Jbeta segments was used. TCRdb provides this immuneACCESS table in a form limited to in-frame rearrangements. Some clones are lacking; in checked studies, under half of them reflect an unresolved V gene, and why the rest are absent is not known. In all, the sample holds about 78,000 clones, and 72% of those were seen once. The ten largest make up 11% of the sample. Sequencing was carried out using PBMCs. All receptors derive from a woman between 35 and 50 years old in good health and CMV-seropositive.

This sequence joins TRBV28 and TRBJ1-4; possibly TRBD1 for D (5 bases). The CDR3 has 14 amino acids. Germline CDR1 MDHEN, CDR2 SYDVKM. V was shortened by 8 bases and J by 7 bases, with 17 bases between the two germline ends. The CDR3 protein is CASVGNRMGEKLFF. In DNA, the CDR3 is TGTGCCAGCGTGGGGAACAGGATGGGTGAAAAACTGTTTTTT.

This sequence joins TRBV20-1 and TRBJ1-1; D is undetermined. The CDR3 extends over 11 amino acids. V lost 4 bases, J lost 5 bases, and 8 bases lay in between. CDR1 DFQATT and CDR2 SNEGSKA come from the germline V gene (reference sequence). The DNA for the CDR3 is TGCAGTGCTATTGGGGAGACTGAAGCTTTCTTT. This translates into CSAIGETEAFF.

This chain connects TRBV5-1 to TRBJ1-4, with D unresolved. The CDR3 loop spans 15 amino acids. Germline V gene sequence: CDR1 SGHRS, CDR2 YFSETQ. V was pared by 0 bases and J by 6 bases, with 12 bases between. As DNA, the CDR3 is TGCGCCAGCAGCTTGGTGGTTACCCGGGATGAAAAACTGTTTTTT. This translates into CASSLVVTRDEKLFF.

The V call is TRBV19, the J call TRBJ1-3; maybe TRBD1 (5 bases). V was clipped by 3 bases and J by 2 bases, with 14 bases between them. Per the germline V gene, CDR1 is LNHDA and CDR2 is SQIVND (reference sequence). The CDR3 is 16 amino acids. The CDR3 region is CASSMPLGGTGNTIYF. In DNA form, the CDR3 reads TGTGCCAGTAGTATGCCCCTCGGGGGAACTGGAAACACCATATATTTT.

The chain uses TRBV9 and TRBJ1-3; no clear D. V lost 0 bases and J lost 4, with 8 bases in between. Germline-derived CDR1 and CDR2 are SGDLS and YYNGEE. CDR3 length equals 14 residues. CDR3 protein: CASSVATGGNTIYF. DNA of the CDR3: TGTGCCAGCAGCGTAGCTACGGGAGGAAACACCATATATTTT.

This chain links TRBV1 with TRBJ1-2. TRBV1 has pseudogene status. This CDR3 region has 12 residues. CDR3 residues: CTTLGGVDGYTF. The CDR3 DNA sequence: TGCACCACCCTGGGGGGGGTTGATGGCTACACCTTC.

The chain has TRBV18 and TRBJ2-3; D is perhaps TRBD2 (5 bases). V lost 0 bases, J lost 6 bases, and 13 bases lay in between. Germline CDR1 and CDR2: KGHSH and LQKENI. This CDR3 is built from 15 residues. CDR3 amino acids: CASSPPNGEEDTQYF. CDR3 in DNA: TGTGCCAGCTCACCACCGAACGGGGAAGAGGATACGCAGTATTTT.

With regard to this clone: Other DNA sequences in the same sample also yield this CDR3. This chain links TRBV30 with TRBJ1-2, with 11 bases matching TRBD1. J lost 4 bases, V lost 1 base, and 5 bases had no gene match. This CDR3 has 15 residues. Per the germline V gene, CDR1 is GTSNPN and CDR2 is SVGIG (reference sequence). This CDR3 is CAWSEGQGVPYGYTF. The CDR3 DNA reads as TGTGCCTGGAGTGAGGGACAGGGGGTCCCCTATGGCTACACCTTC.

The chain has TRBV10-3 and TRBJ1-2; D call uncertain. V was trimmed by 7 bases and J by 2 bases, leaving 14 bases between them. This CDR3 spans 14 amino acids. Per the germline V gene, CDR1 is ENHRY and CDR2 is SYGVKD. The chain's CDR3 is CAITNRSGNYGYTF. The CDR3 DNA reads TGTGCCATCACAAATAGGTCGGGGAACTATGGCTACACCTTC.

V and J are TRBV5-6 and TRBJ2-7; TRBD1 matches at 9 bases. The trim removed 2 bases at V and 4 bases at J, leaving 4 bases unmatched. The CDR3 has 14 residues. Germline lookup yields CDR1 SGHDT and CDR2 YYEEEE. CDR3 DNA sequence: TGTGCCAGCAGCTTTCTGGACAGGGGATACGAGCAGTACTTC. It specifies CASSFLDRGYEQYF.

The chain links TRBV27 to TRBJ2-7; TRBD2 matches at 11 bases. The ends lost 4 bases at V and 2 bases at J; junction bases unmatched: 4. This CDR3 is built from 15 residues. The germline V gene has CDR1 MNHEY and CDR2 SMNVEV (reference sequence). CDR3 sequence (DNA): TGTGCCAGCAGTTCTACTAGCGGGGGTCCCTACGAGCAGTACTTC. This translates into CASSSTSGGPYEQYF.

This chain connects TRBV19 to TRBJ2-6; 7 bases fit TRBD1. The CDR3 loop spans 19 amino acids. The V gene end was trimmed by 6 bases and the J gene end by 0 bases; junction bases not matched to a gene: 14. Germline assignment: CDR1 LNHDA and CDR2 SQIVND (reference sequence). CDR3 region: CASSARRQGVSSGANVLTF. CDR3 DNA: TGTGCCAGTAGCGCGCGACGCCAGGGGGTTAGCTCTGGGGCCAACGTCCTGACTTTC.

The chain links TRBV10-3 to TRBJ2-7; D is ambiguous. CDR3 size: 13 residues. With 6 bases removed from V and 4 bases from J, the gap between germline ends came to 13 bases. Germline V gene data show CDR1 as ENHRY and CDR2 as SYGVKD. CDR3 DNA: TGTGCCATCAGCCCCGGTAACGGGTACGAGCAGTACTTC. This codes for CAISPGNGYEQYF.

This clone was counted a single time. This chain uses TRBV6-5 with TRBJ2-7; 7 bases match TRBD1. V trimming: 2 bases; J trimming: 6 bases; junction bases outside the gene matches: 10. CDR3 length equals 15 residues. From germline, CDR1 is MNHEY and CDR2 SVGAGI. Here the CDR3 DNA reads TGTGCCAGCAGTTACGTTTTCCGGACAGGAGGCGAGCAGTACTTC. Its translation: CASSYVFRTGGEQYF.

The V call is TRBV28, the J call TRBJ2-1, with 7 bases identical to TRBD2. This CDR3 is built from 18 residues. V lost 4 bases, J lost 0 bases, and 12 bases stayed unmatched. Germline V gives CDR1 MDHEN, CDR2 SYDVKM. CDR3 nucleotide sequence: TGTGCCAGCAGTTCCACGCAGCCGAGCGGGGCCTCCTACAATGAGCAGTTCTTC. Residues: CASSSTQPSGASYNEQFF.

The J gene is TRBJ1-6, the V gene TRBV5-1; a possible D gene is TRBD1 (6 bases). Trimming took off 3 bases at V and 6 bases at J, with 10 bases between the two ends. The CDR3 runs to 14 residues. Germline assignment: CDR1 SGHRS and CDR2 YFSETQ. The CDR3 sequence is CASSYDRINSPLHF. The CDR3 region has the DNA TGCGCCAGCAGCTACGACAGGATTAATTCACCCCTCCACTTT.

This chain uses TRBV4-3 with TRBJ1-2; TRBD1 might be the D (5 bases). The CDR3 sequence is 15 residues long. CDR1 is LGHNA and CDR2 is YSLEER in the germline V gene. V shed 0 bases and J shed 4 bases, with 12 bases lying between them. The CDR3 is CASSQDQGPFYGYTF. The CDR3 DNA sequence: TGCGCCAGCAGCCAAGATCAGGGCCCTTTCTATGGCTACACCTTC.

The genes are TRBV2 and TRBJ2-3, with unresolved D. The germline V gene encodes CDR1 SNHLY and CDR2 FYNNEI. Between the trimmed V and J ends, which lost 3 bases and 5 bases, there was a span of 9 bases. The CDR3 spans 13 residues. In DNA, the CDR3 is TGTGCCAGCAGTGACACGGGTGGAGATACGCAGTATTTT. It is translated as CASSDTGGDTQYF.

There are a few counts of this clone. This chain connects TRBV10-3 to TRBJ2-7; 12 nucleotides line up with TRBD1. Germline V lookup: CDR1 ENHRY, CDR2 SYGVKD. V trimming: 8 bases; J trimming: 5 bases; junction bases outside the gene matches: 7. This CDR3 has 14 amino acids. The CDR3 DNA reads TGTGCCATCCACCTCGGGACAGGGGGCCACGAGCAGTACTTC. Encoded protein: CAIHLGTGGHEQYF.

The CDR3 DNA reads TGTGCCAGCACCTCACAGAGACAGGGTCATTCACCCCTCCACTTT. It encodes CASTSQRQGHSPLHF. This chain joins TRBV6-5 and TRBJ1-6; 7 bases align to TRBD1. CDR1 and CDR2 (germline): MNHEY, SVGAGI. The trim removed 7 bases at V and 8 bases at J, leaving 11 bases unmatched. The CDR3 sequence is 15 residues long.